One sample yielded the 19 T cell receptor beta chains listed below, sequenced in a study of shared clonotypes between healthy human individuals. This table comes from immunoSEQ multiplex PCR, and its TCRdb copy is limited to in-frame clones, with some not included. The sample has millions of clones; 85% to 95% are singletons. Sequencing was carried out using naive CD4+ T cells sorted from blood. As for subset: CD45RA+ positively selected. These receptors originate from a man between 18 and 29 years old in good health.

The chain recombines TRBV6-5 with TRBJ1-2; D ambiguous. V gave up 2 bases and J gave up 4 bases, with 8 bases separating them. CDR1 and CDR2 from the germline V gene are MNHEY and SVGAGI. This CDR3 is 13 amino acids long. The CDR3 spells CASSYAATYGYTF. The CDR3, as DNA: TGTGCCAGCAGTTACGCAGCAACCTATGGCTACACCTTC.

This chain uses TRBV11-1 with TRBJ2-5; D tentatively fits TRBD1 or TRBD2 (5 bases each). The CDR3 extends over 13 amino acids. V shed 5 bases and J shed 4 bases, with 11 bases lying between them. Germline V CDR1 and CDR2: SGHAT, FQDESV (reference sequence). CDR3: CASSLGARETQYF. The DNA of the CDR3 is TGTGCCAGCAGCCTCGGGGCTCGAGAGACCCAGTACTTC.

This clone appeared once. The chain has TRBV29-1 and TRBJ1-1; D unresolved. Trimming pared 7 bases from V and 0 bases from J, leaving 15 bases between. Germline-derived CDR1 and CDR2 are SQVTM and ANQGSEA. CDR3 length: 14 amino acids. The CDR3 nucleotides are TGCAGCGCCCTTAAAAGGTTGGTGAACACTGAAGCTTTCTTT. It yields the protein CSALKRLVNTEAFF.

CDR3 nucleotide sequence: TGCGCCAGCACCCCGGGACAGGGCTACGAGCAGTACTTC. The encoded protein is CASTPGQGYEQYF. The chain carries TRBV5-1 and TRBJ2-7, with TRBD1 matching over 9 bases. J was trimmed by 3 bases and V by 6 bases; bases with no gene match: 4. This CDR3 spans 13 amino acids. Germline loops: CDR1 SGHRS, CDR2 YFSETQ.

This chain links TRBV30 with TRBJ2-2; D is unclear. V lost 0 bases and J 1 base, leaving 15 bases between the germline ends. The germline CDR1 and CDR2 sequences are GTSNPN and SVGIG (reference sequence). CDR3 size: 17 residues. The CDR3 region is CAWSVFARRLNTGELFF. The CDR3 DNA reads TGTGCCTGGAGTGTATTCGCCAGGCGGCTGAACACCGGGGAGCTGTTTTTT. The variable domain in full, with the rest retrieved from reference TRBV30 and TRBJ2-2, is SQTIHQWPATLVQPVGSPLSLECTVEGTSNPNLYWYRQAAGRGLQLLFYSVGIGQISSEVPQNLSASRPQDRQFILSSKKLLLSDSGFYLCAWSVFARRLNTGELFFGEGSRLTVL.

The chain has TRBV6-1 and TRBJ1-4; 8 bases map to TRBD1. J gave up 8 bases and V 4 bases, and 9 bases lay outside the gene matches. There are 15 residues in the CDR3. Germline V lookup: CDR1 MNHNS, CDR2 SASEGT. CDR3 nucleotides: TGTGCCAGCAGTGCCGCAGGGGGCGTCGTCGAAAAACTGTTTTTT. It translates to CASSAAGGVVEKLFF.

This chain links TRBV19 with TRBJ2-5; 11 nucleotides line up with TRBD2. Germline CDR1 reads LNHDA; CDR2 reads SQIVND (reference sequence). Trimming took 6 bases from V and 3 from J; bases not matched to a gene: 3. There are 14 residues in the CDR3. CDR3 nucleotide sequence: TGTGCCAGTAGCCTAGCGGGGGGCAAAGAGACCCAGTACTTC. This codes for CASSLAGGKETQYF.

The chain couples TRBV5-1 to TRBJ1-3, with D possibly matching TRBD1 (5 bases). There are 16 residues in the CDR3. V was trimmed by 0 bases and J by 1 base, leaving 11 bases between them. CDR1 is SGHRS and CDR2 is YFSETQ in the germline V gene. The CDR3 coding sequence is TGCGCCAGCAGCTTGGATCTAGGGGCTTCTGGAAACACCATATATTTT. Its protein is CASSLDLGASGNTIYF. Drawing the rest from reference TRBV5-1 and TRBJ1-3, the complete variable domain is KAGVTQTPRYLIKTRGQQVTLSCSPISGHRSVSWYQQTPGQGLQFLFEYFSETQRNKGNFPGRFSGRQFSNSRSEMNVSTLELGDSALYLCASSLDLGASGNTIYFGEGSWLTVV.

The chain has TRBV5-6 and TRBJ2-2; the match to TRBD2 covers 7 bases. The CDR3 covers 16 residues. Germline CDR1 and CDR2: SGHDT and YYEEEE. V trimming: 6 bases; J trimming: 4 bases; junction bases outside the gene matches: 12. The CDR3 DNA is TGTGCCAGCACCCCTAGGCTAGCGGAACTCACCGGGGAGCTGTTTTTT. Translating it yields CASTPRLAELTGELFF.

This chain connects TRBV4-3 to TRBJ2-1; D uncertain. The V end lost 0 bases, the J end lost 6 bases, and 21 bases lay between the germline ends. Germline V gives CDR1 LGHNA, CDR2 YSLEER. This CDR3 spans 18 amino acids. This CDR3 reads CASSQEDSRHPFLNEQFF. The CDR3 region has the DNA TGCGCCAGCAGCCAAGAAGATAGCCGACACCCCTTTCTCAATGAGCAGTTCTTC.

Note on this clone: Other DNA sequences in this sample translate to the same CDR3. This chain links TRBV30 with TRBJ1-2, with D perhaps TRBD1 (5 bases). The CDR3 covers 13 residues. Trimming removed 0 bases at V and 4 bases at J, with 9 bases between. Germline V lookup: CDR1 GTSNPN, CDR2 SVGIG (reference sequence). CDR3 sequence reads: CAWSVGGSYGYTF. Written as DNA, the CDR3 is TGTGCCTGGAGTGTTGGGGGTTCCTATGGCTACACCTTC.

The chain couples TRBV11-3 to TRBJ2-5; unclear D gene. The CDR3 runs to 13 residues. Germline assignment: CDR1 SGHNT and CDR2 YENEEA. The ends were cut back, 7 bases at V and 1 base at J, with 10 bases in the middle. DNA of the CDR3: TGTGCCAGCATTGGGGTGGGCCAAGAGACCCAGTACTTC. Encoded protein: CASIGVGQETQYF.

This chain joins TRBV10-1 and TRBJ1-2; D is possibly TRBD1 (6 bases). The CDR3 has 13 amino acids. Germline V gene sequence: CDR1 WNHNN, CDR2 SYGVQD (reference sequence). The germline V and J ends were trimmed by 6 bases and 8 bases, with 16 bases remaining between them. The chain's CDR3 is CASRPPGTYGYTF. CDR3 DNA: TGCGCCAGCAGACCACCCGGGACATACGGCTACACCTTC.

This sequence joins TRBV6-1 and TRBJ2-7; D gene unclear. The V end was cut by 2 bases, the J end by 2 bases, with 16 bases between. This CDR3 is built from 16 residues. Per the germline V gene, CDR1 is MNHNS and CDR2 is SASEGT. The CDR3 loop is CASSEPSRLPPYEQYF. In DNA form, the CDR3 reads TGTGCCAGCAGTGAACCCAGTCGCCTACCCCCCTACGAGCAGTACTTC.

J is TRBJ1-2 and V is TRBV28; D may be TRBD1 (6 bases). Germline V gene data show CDR1 as MDHEN and CDR2 as SYDVKM. The V and J ends lost 2 bases and 4 bases respectively, with 14 bases between them. CDR3 size: 15 residues. The CDR3 nucleotides read TGTGCCAGCAGTTTACCGACAGGTGAGGGCTATGGCTACACCTTC. As protein: CASSLPTGEGYGYTF.

V gene TRBV6-1 combines with J gene TRBJ2-7, with 12 bases identical to TRBD1. The CDR3 has 15 amino acids. V was clipped by 5 bases and J by 3 bases; unmatched bases: 5. CDR1 and CDR2 from the germline V gene are MNHNS and SASEGT. The CDR3 nucleotides are TGTGCCAGCAGTACGGGACAGGGGGCAGTCTACGAGCAGTACTTC. As protein: CASSTGQGAVYEQYF.

The genes are TRBV7-2 and TRBJ1-1; 7 bases are shared with TRBD1. Germline CDR1 is SGHTA and CDR2 is FQGNSA. V shed 3 bases, J shed 1 base, and the junction held 5 bases outside the gene matches. The CDR3 covers 15 residues. CDR3 residues: CASSFRDRANTEAFF. Written as DNA, the CDR3 is TGTGCCAGCAGCTTCCGAGACAGGGCGAACACTGAAGCTTTCTTT.

This chain joins TRBV5-1 and TRBJ2-1; no clear D gene. V was shortened by 0 bases and J by 4 bases, with 11 bases between the two germline ends. Germline V gene lookup returns CDR1 SGHRS and CDR2 YFSETQ. CDR3 length equals 15 residues. Here the CDR3 reads CASSLDRTEYNEQFF. The CDR3 DNA sequence: TGCGCCAGCAGCTTGGACCGGACGGAATACAATGAGCAGTTCTTC.

This rearrangement joins TRBV5-6 to TRBJ2-4, with D possibly being TRBD2 (6 bases). Per germline, CDR1 SGHDT and CDR2 YYEEEE. Trimming removed 3 bases at V and 3 bases at J, with 22 bases between. This CDR3 has 18 residues. CDR3: CASSSPGQWEAGKNIQYF. The CDR3 bases are TGTGCCAGCAGCTCCCCCGGCCAGTGGGAGGCTGGCAAAAACATTCAGTACTTC.